Presented here are 16 T cell receptor beta chains from one specimen sequenced in a study of blood T cell repertoires in COVID-19. Assay used: immunoSEQ multiplex PCR; TCRdb lists only in-frame clones, some missing. The sample yields 300,000 to 400,000 clones, 85% seen once. Material: peripheral blood. The receptors were gathered from a human donor in a cohort sampled during active COVID-19.

The gene calls are TRBV7-3 and TRBJ1-2, with 9 bases identical to TRBD1. V shed 5 bases and J 8 bases; nucleotides not matched to a gene: 9. The CDR3 totals 14 residues. CDR1 SGHTA and CDR2 FQGTGA come from the germline V gene. The CDR3 protein is CASSEGTGGVGYTF. The CDR3 region has the DNA TGTGCCAGCAGCGAAGGAACAGGGGGCGTCGGCTACACCTTC.

The genes are TRBV5-6 and TRBJ1-1, with a possible D match to TRBD1 (6 bases). This CDR3 spans 13 amino acids. V was pared by 2 bases and J by 4 bases, with 9 bases between. The V gene's germline CDR1 is SGHDT and CDR2 YYEEEE. The CDR3 reads CASSLGQSTEAFF. CDR3 DNA sequence: TGTGCCAGCAGCTTAGGACAGTCCACTGAAGCTTTCTTT.

The chain recombines TRBV27 with TRBJ2-1, with a possible D match to TRBD2 (5 bases). CDR1 is MNHEY, CDR2 SMNVEV, per germline (reference sequence). There are 15 residues in the CDR3. V shed 2 bases and J shed 3 bases, with 11 bases lying between them. As DNA, the CDR3 is TGTGCCAGCAGTTTAGACGACGGGATCTACAATGAGCAGTTCTTC. Translation gives CASSLDDGIYNEQFF.

This chain uses TRBV7-9 with TRBJ2-7, with 10 bases aligning to TRBD1. J was trimmed by 7 bases and V by 4 bases; bases with no gene match: 7. The germline V gene has CDR1 SEHNR and CDR2 FQNEAQ (reference sequence). The CDR3 runs to 14 residues. This CDR3 is CASSSTGGRGEQYF. The CDR3 DNA reads as TGTGCCAGCAGCTCGACAGGGGGCCGGGGGGAGCAGTACTTC.

This chain links TRBV12-5 with TRBJ1-3; the match to TRBD1 covers 11 bases. With V trimmed by 6 bases and J by 4 bases, 2 bases remained unmatched. CDR3 length equals 14 residues. Germline V CDR1 and CDR2: LGHNT, FRNRAP. DNA of the CDR3: TGTGCTAGTGGGGGACAGGGGGGCGGAAACACCATATATTTT. Protein sequence: CASGGQGGGNTIYF.

This chain connects TRBV29-1 to TRBJ2-1, with D perhaps TRBD1 (6 bases). The CDR3 is 12 residues long. Germline V gene sequence: CDR1 SQVTM, CDR2 ANQGSEA. Trimming removed 8 bases at V and 6 bases at J, with 14 bases between. CDR3 DNA: TGCAGCACCGAACCGACAGGCAATGAGCAGTTCTTC. The encoded protein is CSTEPTGNEQFF.

Comment on this clone: Other DNA sequences in the sample encode the same CDR3. This rearrangement joins TRBV3-1 (or the pseudogene TRBV3-2) to TRBJ1-2; weak D call: TRBD1 (5 bases). The germline V and J ends were trimmed by 1 base and 3 bases, with 6 bases remaining between them. Germline CDR1 reads LGHDT; CDR2 reads YNNKEL (reference sequence). The CDR3 runs 13 residues. CDR3 residues: CASSQGQYYGYTF. CDR3 nucleotides: TGTGCCAGCAGCCAAGGACAGTACTATGGCTACACCTTC.

The rearrangement uses TRBV19 and TRBJ2-1, with 9 bases matching TRBD1. The CDR3 runs to 15 residues. Unmatched junction bases numbered 13, after V lost 8 bases and J lost 8 bases. Looked up from germline, CDR1 is LNHDA and CDR2 is SQIVND (reference sequence). DNA of the CDR3: TGTGCCAGTGCCCCCCGGGGACAGGGAATGTATGAGCAGTTCTTC. Protein: CASAPRGQGMYEQFF.

This chain uses TRBV6-5 with TRBJ1-4, with 9 bases matching TRBD1. The germline CDR1 and CDR2 sequences are MNHEY and SVGAGI. V shed 7 bases and J 5 bases; nucleotides not matched to a gene: 5. The CDR3 has 14 residues. CDR3 residues: CASTSGTGNEKLFF. The CDR3 nucleotides read TGTGCCAGCACCTCCGGGACAGGGAATGAAAAACTGTTTTTT.

The J gene is TRBJ1-1, the V gene TRBV9; D gene ambiguous. Trimming left V 0 bases short and J 4 bases short, with 10 bases between. The CDR3 sequence is 14 residues long. The germline V gene encodes CDR1 SGDLS and CDR2 YYNGEE. The CDR3 here is CASSVDGVGTEAFF. The CDR3, as DNA: TGTGCCAGCAGCGTAGACGGGGTAGGCACTGAAGCTTTCTTT.

This rearrangement joins TRBV10-1 to TRBJ2-7; TRBD1 might be the D (6 bases). Trimming took 7 bases from V and 2 from J, leaving 12 bases between them. Germline CDR1 and CDR2: WNHNN and SYGVQD (reference sequence). This CDR3 region has 13 residues. In nucleotides, the CDR3 is TGCGCCAGCAAAACAGGGATGGCCTACGAGCAGTACTTC. Translating gives CASKTGMAYEQYF.

Concerning this clone: One end of the junction does not line up with germline, which may come from a read error. The genes are TRBV7-3 and TRBJ2-1; maybe TRBD2 (6 bases). The germline CDR1 and CDR2 sequences are SGHTA and FQGTGA. CDR3 size: 12 residues. CDR3: CASSPSGDRLIF. CDR3 DNA sequence: TGTGCCAGCAGCCCGTCGGGGGACCGTTTGATCTTC.

The chain recombines TRBV13 with TRBJ1-1; D remains ambiguous. The V gene lost 7 bases and the J gene lost 9 bases, with 15 bases spanning the gap. This CDR3 contains 12 residues. From germline, CDR1 is PRHDT and CDR2 FYEKMQ (reference sequence). This CDR3 is CASTLSPTQAFF. The CDR3, as DNA: TGTGCCAGCACCCTCTCGCCAACTCAAGCTTTCTTT.

The chain recombines TRBV19 with TRBJ1-5; the match to TRBD1 covers 9 bases. CDR1 is LNHDA and CDR2 is SQIVND in the germline V gene (reference sequence). There are 21 residues in the CDR3. After removal of 0 bases from V and 0 bases from J, the junction contained 15 bases not matched to a gene. The CDR3 sequence: CASSIDLKHRGRSHSNQPQHF. The CDR3 DNA follows: TGTGCCAGTAGTATAGATCTGAAGCACAGGGGGCGATCCCATAGCAATCAGCCCCAGCATTTT.

The V call is TRBV2, the J call TRBJ1-1; the D gene is possibly TRBD1 (6 bases). From germline, CDR1 is SNHLY and CDR2 FYNNEI. This CDR3 is built from 17 residues. The ends were cut back, 6 bases at V and 2 bases at J, with 22 bases in the middle. The CDR3 protein is CASSLTVGGARNTEAFF. CDR3 coding DNA: TGTGCCAGCAGCTTAACCGTGGGGGGGGCGCGAAACACTGAAGCTTTCTTT.

V usage is TRBV27 and J usage is TRBJ1-5; 8 positions match TRBD1. Germline V gene sequence: CDR1 MNHEY, CDR2 SMNVEV (reference sequence). The CDR3 length is 14 residues. V lost 4 bases to trimming and J lost 4 bases; unmatched junction nucleotides: 3. CDR3 in DNA: TGTGCCAGCAGTTCCCGACAGGGGAATCAGCCCCAGCATTTT. Translated, it gives CASSSRQGNQPQHF.